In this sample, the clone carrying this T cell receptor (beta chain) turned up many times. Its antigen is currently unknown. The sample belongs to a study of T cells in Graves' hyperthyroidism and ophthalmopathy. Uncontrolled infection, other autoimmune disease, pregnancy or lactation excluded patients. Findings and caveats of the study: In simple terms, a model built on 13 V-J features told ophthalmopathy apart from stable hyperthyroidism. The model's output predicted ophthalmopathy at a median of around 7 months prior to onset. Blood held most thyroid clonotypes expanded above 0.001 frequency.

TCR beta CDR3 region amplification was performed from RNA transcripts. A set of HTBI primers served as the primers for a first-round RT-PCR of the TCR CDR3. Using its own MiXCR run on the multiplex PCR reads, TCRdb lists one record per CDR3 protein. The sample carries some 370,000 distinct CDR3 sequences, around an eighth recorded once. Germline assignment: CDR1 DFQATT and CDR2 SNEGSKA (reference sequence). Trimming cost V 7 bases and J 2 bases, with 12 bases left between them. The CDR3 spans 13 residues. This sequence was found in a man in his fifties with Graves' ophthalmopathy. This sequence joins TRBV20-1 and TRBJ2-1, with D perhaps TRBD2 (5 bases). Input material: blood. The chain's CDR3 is CSVRGFTYNEQFF. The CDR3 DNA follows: TGCAGTGTACGCGGGTTCACCTACAATGAGCAGTTCTTC.